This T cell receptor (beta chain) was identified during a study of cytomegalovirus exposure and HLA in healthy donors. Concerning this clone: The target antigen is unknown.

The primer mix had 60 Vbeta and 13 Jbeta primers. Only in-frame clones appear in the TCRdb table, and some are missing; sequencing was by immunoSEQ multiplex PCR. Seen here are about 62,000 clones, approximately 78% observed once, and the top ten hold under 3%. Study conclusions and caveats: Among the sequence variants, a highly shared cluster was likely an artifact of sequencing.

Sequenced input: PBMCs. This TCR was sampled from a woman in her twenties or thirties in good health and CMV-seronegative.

As DNA, the CDR3 is TGCGCCAGCAGCTTCGGACAGGCTGCCTACGAGCAGTACTTC. Amino acids: CASSFGQAAYEQYF. The chain carries TRBV5-1 and TRBJ2-7, with TRBD1 matching 7 bases. This CDR3 region has 14 residues. CDR1 and CDR2 (germline): SGHRS, YFSETQ. Germline trimming cut 2 bases from V and 2 bases from J; bases unmatched to any gene: 4.